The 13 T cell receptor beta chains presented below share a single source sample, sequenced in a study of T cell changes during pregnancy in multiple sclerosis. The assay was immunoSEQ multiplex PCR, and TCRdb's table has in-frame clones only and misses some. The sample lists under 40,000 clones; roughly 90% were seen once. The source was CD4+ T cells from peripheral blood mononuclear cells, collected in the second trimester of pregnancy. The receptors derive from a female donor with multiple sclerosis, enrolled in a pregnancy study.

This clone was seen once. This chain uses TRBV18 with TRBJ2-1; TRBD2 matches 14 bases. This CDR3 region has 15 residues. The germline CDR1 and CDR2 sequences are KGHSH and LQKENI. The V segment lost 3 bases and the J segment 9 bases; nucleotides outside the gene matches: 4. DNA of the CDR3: TGTGCCAGCTCACCTGGGACTAGCGGGAGAAGTGAGCAGTTCTTC. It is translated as CASSPGTSGRSEQFF.

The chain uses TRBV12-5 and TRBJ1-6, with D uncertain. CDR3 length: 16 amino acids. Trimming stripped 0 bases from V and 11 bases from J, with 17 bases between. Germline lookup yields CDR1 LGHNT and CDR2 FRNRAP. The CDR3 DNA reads TGTGCTAGTGGTTTGGTAATCACTGAGTACCCCCCACCCCTCCACTTT. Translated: CASGLVITEYPPPLHF.

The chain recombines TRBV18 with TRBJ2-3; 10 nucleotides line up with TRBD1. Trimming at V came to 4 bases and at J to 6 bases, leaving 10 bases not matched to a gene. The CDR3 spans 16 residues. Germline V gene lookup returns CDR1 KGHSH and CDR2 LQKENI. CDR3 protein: CASSHTGTGVVDTQYF. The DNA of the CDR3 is TGTGCCAGCTCACACACCGGGACAGGGGTTGTGGATACGCAGTATTTT.

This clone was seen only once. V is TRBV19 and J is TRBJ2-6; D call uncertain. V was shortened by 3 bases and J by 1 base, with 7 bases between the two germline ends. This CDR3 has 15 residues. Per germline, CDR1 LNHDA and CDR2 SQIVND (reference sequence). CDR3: CASSIGPSGANVLTF. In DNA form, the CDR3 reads TGTGCCAGTAGTATTGGCCCTTCTGGGGCCAACGTCCTGACTTTC.

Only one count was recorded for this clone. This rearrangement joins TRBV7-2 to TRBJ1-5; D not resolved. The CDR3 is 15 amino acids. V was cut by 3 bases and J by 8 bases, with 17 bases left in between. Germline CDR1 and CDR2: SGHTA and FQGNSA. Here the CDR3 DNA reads TGTGCCAGCAGCTTCCAGGCGGGCCTAGCGGAGCCCCAGCATTTT. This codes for CASSFQAGLAEPQHF.

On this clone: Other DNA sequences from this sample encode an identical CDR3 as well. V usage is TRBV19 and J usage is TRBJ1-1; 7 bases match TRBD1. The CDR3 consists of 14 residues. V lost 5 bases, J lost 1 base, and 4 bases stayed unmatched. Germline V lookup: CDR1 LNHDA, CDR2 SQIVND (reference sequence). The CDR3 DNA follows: TGTGCCAGTAGTTACAGGGGCACGAACACTGAAGCTTTCTTT. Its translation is CASSYRGTNTEAFF.

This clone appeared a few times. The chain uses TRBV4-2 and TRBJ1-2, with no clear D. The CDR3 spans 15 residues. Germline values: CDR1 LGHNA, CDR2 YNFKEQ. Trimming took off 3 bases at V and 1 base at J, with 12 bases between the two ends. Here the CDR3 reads CASSHLRRGNYGYTF. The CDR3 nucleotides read TGTGCCAGCAGCCACCTCAGAAGAGGTAACTATGGCTACACCTTC.

This CDR3 is CASSPLAGANTGELFF. The CDR3 nucleotides are TGTGCCAGCAGCCCGCTAGCGGGAGCGAACACCGGGGAGCTGTTTTTT. The V call is TRBV7-2, the J call TRBJ2-2, with TRBD2 identical over 10 bases. The germline V gene has CDR1 SGHTA and CDR2 FQGNSA. This CDR3 contains 16 residues. V lost 5 bases, J lost 0 bases, and 3 bases stayed unmatched.

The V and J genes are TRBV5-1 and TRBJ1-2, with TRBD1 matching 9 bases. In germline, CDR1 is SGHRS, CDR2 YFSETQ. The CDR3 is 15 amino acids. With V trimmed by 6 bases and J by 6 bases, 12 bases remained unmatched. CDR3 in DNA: TGCGCCAGCACAGGGACAGGGTTAGGAATTGATGGCTACACCTTC. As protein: CASTGTGLGIDGYTF.

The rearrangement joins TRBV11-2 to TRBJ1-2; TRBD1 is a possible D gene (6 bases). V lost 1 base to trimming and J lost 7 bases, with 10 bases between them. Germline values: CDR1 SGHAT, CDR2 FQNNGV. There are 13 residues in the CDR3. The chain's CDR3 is CASSLVQGGGYTF. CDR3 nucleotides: TGTGCCAGCAGCTTAGTACAGGGTGGTGGCTACACCTTC.

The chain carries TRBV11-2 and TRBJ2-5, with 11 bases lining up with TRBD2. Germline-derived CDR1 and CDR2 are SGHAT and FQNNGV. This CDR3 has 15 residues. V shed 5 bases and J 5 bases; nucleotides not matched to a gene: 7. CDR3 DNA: TGTGCCAGCAGCCCTCAACTAGCGGGGGTGGAGACCCAGTACTTC. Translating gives CASSPQLAGVETQYF.

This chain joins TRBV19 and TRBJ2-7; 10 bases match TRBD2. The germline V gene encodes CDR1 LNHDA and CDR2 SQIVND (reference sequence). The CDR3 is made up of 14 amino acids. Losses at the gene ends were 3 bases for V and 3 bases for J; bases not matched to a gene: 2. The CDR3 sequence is CASSIRTSGYEQYF. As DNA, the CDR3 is TGTGCCAGTAGTATTCGGACTAGCGGCTACGAGCAGTACTTC.

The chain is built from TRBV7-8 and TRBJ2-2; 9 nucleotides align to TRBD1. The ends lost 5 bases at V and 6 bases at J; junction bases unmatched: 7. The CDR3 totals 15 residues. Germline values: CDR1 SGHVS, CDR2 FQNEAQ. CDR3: CASSINRGPAGELFF. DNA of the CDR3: TGTGCCAGCAGCATAAACAGGGGGCCGGCCGGGGAGCTGTTTTTT.